This entry is about one T cell receptor beta chain. Its antigen is not identified. The V gene end was trimmed by 5 bases and the J gene end by 0 bases; junction bases not matched to a gene: 9. The V gene's germline CDR1 is SGHVS and CDR2 FQNEAQ. CDR3 length: 19 residues. The data originate from a study of shared clonotypes between healthy human individuals. Whole-study findings and limits: It was expected that sequencing depth would affect clonotype sharing among donors.

The data were produced by immunoSEQ multiplex PCR, yet TCRdb's version contains in-frame clones alone and is incomplete. The data show fewer than 600,000 clones, 79% seen once. Some 90 million PBMCs were counted before genomic DNA extraction. What was sequenced was PBMCs. The TCR sequence derives from a woman aged 40 to 50 in good health. Some clones in this sample may be carry-over from other donors' samples. This chain uses TRBV7-8 with TRBJ2-2; the match to TRBD2 covers 13 bases. DNA of the CDR3: TGTGCCAGCAGCCCTCCGACTAGCGGGAGGACAGCGAACACCGGGGAGCTGTTTTTT. Residues: CASSPPTSGRTANTGELFF.